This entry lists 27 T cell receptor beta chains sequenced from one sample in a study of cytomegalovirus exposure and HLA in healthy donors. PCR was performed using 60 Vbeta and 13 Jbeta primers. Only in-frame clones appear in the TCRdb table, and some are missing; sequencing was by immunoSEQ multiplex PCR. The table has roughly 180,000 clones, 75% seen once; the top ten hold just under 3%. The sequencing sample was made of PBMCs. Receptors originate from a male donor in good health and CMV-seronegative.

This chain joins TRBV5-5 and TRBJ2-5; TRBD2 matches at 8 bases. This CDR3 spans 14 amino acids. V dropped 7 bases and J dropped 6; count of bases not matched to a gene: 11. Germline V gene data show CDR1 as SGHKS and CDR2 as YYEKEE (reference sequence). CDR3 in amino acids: CASFLAGGVKTQYF. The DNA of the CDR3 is TGTGCCAGCTTTCTTGCGGGGGGCGTGAAGACCCAGTACTTC.

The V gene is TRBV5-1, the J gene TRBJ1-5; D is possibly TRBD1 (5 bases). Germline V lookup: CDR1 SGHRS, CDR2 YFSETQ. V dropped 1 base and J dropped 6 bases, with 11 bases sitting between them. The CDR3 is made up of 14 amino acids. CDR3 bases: TGCGCCAGCAGCTTGAATGGGGCACCTCAGCCCCAGCATTTT. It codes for CASSLNGAPQPQHF.

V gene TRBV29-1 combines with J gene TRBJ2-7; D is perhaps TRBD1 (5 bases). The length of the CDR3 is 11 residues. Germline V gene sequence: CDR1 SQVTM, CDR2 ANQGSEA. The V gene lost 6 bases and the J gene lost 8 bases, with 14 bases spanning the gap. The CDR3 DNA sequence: TGCAGCGTGGGGCAGGAAGATCAGCAGTACTTC. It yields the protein CSVGQEDQQYF.

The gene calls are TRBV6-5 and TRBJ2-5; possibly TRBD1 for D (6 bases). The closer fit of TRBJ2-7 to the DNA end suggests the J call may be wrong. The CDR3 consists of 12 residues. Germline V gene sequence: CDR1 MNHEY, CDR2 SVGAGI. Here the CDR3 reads CASSQQGGEQYF. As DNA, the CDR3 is TGTGCCAGCAGCCAACAGGGCGGCGAGCAGTACTTC.

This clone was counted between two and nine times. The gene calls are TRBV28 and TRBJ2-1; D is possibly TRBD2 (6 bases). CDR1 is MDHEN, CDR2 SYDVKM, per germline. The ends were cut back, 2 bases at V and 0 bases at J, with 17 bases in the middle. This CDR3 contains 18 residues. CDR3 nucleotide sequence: TGTGCCAGCAGTTTAGAGGACGGAGCGGGCCCCTCCTACAATGAGCAGTTCTTC. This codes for CASSLEDGAGPSYNEQFF.

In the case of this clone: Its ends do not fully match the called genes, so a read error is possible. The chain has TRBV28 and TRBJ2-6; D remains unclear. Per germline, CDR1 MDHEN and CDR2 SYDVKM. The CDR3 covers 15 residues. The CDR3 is CTSSRHLSGANVLTF. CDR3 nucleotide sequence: TGTACCAGCAGTCGACATCTTTCTGGGGCCAACGTCCTGACTTTC.

CDR3 in amino acids: CASSDGSGIGTDTQYF. In DNA, the CDR3 is TGCGCCAGCAGTGACGGGAGCGGGATAGGAACAGATACGCAGTATTTT. The chain carries TRBV10-2 and TRBJ2-3, with 7 bases aligning to TRBD2. The trim removed 3 bases at V and 3 bases at J, leaving 9 bases unmatched. Germline V lookup: CDR1 WSHSY, CDR2 SAAADI. The CDR3 is 16 amino acids.

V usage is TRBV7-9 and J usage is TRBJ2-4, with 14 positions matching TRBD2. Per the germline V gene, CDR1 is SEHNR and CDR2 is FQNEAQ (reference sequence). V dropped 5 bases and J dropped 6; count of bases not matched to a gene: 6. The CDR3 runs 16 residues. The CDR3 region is CASSPTSGRAGNIQYF. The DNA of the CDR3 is TGTGCCAGCAGCCCGACTAGCGGGAGGGCGGGAAACATTCAGTACTTC.

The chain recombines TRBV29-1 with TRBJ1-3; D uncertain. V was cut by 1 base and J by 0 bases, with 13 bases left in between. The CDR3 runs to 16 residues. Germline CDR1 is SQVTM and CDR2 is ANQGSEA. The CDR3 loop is CSVEGLGGSSGNTIYF. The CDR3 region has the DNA TGCAGCGTTGAAGGCTTAGGTGGGAGCTCTGGAAACACCATATATTTT.

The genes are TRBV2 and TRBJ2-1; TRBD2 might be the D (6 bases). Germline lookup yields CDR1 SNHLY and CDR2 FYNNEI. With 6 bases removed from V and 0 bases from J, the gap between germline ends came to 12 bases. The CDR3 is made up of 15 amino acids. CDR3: CASRRRGNSYNEQFF. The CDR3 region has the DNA TGTGCCAGCAGACGTCGGGGGAACTCCTACAATGAGCAGTTCTTC.

The CDR3 nucleotides are TGTGCCAGCAGCTTAACAGTCGGCTACGAGCAGTACTTC. Translating gives CASSLTVGYEQYF. The V call is TRBV11-2, the J call TRBJ2-7; D gene uncertain. Deletions cut 2 bases from V and 3 bases from J, with 8 bases between. The CDR3 contains 13 residues. In germline, CDR1 is SGHAT, CDR2 FQNNGV.

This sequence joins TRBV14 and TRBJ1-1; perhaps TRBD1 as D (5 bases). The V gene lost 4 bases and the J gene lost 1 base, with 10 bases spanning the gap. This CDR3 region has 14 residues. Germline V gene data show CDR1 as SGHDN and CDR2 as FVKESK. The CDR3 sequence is CASSLRVANTEAFF. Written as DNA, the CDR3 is TGTGCCAGCAGCCTCAGGGTTGCGAACACTGAAGCTTTCTTT.

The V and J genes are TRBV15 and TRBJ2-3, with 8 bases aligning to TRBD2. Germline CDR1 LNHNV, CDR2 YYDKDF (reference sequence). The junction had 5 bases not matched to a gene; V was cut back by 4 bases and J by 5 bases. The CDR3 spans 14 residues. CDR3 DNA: TGTGCCACCAGCAAGCGGGAGTTGGAAGATACGCAGTATTTT. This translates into CATSKRELEDTQYF.

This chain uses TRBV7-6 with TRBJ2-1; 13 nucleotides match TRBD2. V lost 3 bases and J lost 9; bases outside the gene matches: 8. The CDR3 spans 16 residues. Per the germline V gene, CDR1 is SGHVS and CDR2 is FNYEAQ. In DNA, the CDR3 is TGTGCCAGCAGCTTTCCGGGACTAGCGGGAATAGGTGAGCAGTTCTTC. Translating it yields CASSFPGLAGIGEQFF.

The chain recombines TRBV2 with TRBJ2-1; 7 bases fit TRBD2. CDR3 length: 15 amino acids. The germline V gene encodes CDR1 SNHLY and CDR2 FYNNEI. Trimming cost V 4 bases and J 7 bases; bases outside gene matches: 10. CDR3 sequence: CASSGGSGPGNEQFF. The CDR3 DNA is TGTGCCAGCAGTGGTGGTAGCGGGCCAGGGAATGAGCAGTTCTTC.

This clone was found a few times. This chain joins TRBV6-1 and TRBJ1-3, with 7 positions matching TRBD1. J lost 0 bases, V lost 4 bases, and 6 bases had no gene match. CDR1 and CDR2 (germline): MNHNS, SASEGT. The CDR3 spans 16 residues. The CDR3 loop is CASSGDSLFSGNTIYF. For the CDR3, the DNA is TGTGCCAGCAGTGGGGACAGCCTCTTCTCTGGAAACACCATATATTTT.

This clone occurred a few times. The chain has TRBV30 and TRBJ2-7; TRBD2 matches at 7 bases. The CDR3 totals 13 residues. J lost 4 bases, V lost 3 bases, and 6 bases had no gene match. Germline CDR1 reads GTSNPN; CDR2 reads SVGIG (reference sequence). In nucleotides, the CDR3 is TGTGCCTGGAGACTGAGCGGGGTATACGAGCAGTACTTC. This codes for CAWRLSGVYEQYF. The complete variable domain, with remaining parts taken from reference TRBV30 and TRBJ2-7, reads SQTIHQWPATLVQPVGSPLSLECTVEGTSNPNLYWYRQAAGRGLQLLFYSVGIGQISSEVPQNLSASRPQDRQFILSSKKLLLSDSGFYLCAWRLSGVYEQYFGPGTRLTVT.

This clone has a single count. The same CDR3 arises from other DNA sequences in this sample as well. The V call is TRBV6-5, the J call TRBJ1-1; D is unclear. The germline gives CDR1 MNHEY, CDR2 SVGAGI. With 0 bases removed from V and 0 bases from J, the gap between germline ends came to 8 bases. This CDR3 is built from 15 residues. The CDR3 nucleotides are TGTGCCAGCAGTTACTCCGCAGGCATGAACACTGAAGCTTTCTTT. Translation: CASSYSAGMNTEAFF.

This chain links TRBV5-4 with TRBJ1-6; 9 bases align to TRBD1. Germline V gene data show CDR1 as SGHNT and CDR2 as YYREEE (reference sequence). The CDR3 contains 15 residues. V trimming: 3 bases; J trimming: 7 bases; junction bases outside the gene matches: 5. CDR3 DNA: TGTGCCAGCAGCTCCACAGGGGGCGACAATTCACCCCTCCACTTT. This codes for CASSSTGGDNSPLHF.

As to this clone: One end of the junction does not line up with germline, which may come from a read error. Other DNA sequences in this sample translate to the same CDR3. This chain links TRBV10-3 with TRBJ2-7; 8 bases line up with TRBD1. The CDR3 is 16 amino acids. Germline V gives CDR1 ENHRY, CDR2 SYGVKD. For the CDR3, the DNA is TGTGCCATCAGTCCGAGGGAACAGGGGGAGTCCTACGAGCAATACTTC. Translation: CAISPREQGESYEQYF.

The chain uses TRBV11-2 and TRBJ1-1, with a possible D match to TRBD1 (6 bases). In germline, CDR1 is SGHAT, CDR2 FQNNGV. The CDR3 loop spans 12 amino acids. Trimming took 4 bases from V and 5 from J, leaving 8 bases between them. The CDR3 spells CASSSRGTEAFF. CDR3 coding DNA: TGTGCCAGCAGCTCGAGGGGGACTGAAGCTTTCTTT.

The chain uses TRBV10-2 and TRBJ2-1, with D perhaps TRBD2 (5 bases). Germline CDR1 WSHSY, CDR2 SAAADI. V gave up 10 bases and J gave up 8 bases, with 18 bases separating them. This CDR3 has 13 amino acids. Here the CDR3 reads CATDPDGGDEQFF. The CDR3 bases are TGCGCCACTGACCCGGACGGAGGCGATGAGCAGTTCTTC.

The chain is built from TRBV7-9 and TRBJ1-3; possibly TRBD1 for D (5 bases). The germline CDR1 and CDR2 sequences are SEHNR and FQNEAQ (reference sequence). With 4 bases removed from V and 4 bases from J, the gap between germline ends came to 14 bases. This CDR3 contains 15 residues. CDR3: CASSSVLGPGNTIYF. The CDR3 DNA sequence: TGTGCCAGCAGCTCCGTCCTGGGGCCAGGAAACACCATATATTTT.

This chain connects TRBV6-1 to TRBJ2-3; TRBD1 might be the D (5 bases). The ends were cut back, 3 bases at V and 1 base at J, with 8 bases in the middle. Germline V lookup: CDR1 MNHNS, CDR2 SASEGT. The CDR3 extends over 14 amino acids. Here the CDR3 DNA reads TGTGCCAGCAGTGAGGCAGGGCGCACAGATACGCAGTATTTT. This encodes CASSEAGRTDTQYF.

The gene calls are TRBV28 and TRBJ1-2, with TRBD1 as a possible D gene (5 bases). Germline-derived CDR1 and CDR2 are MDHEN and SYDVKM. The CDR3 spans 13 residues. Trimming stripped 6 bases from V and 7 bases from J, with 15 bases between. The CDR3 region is CASSLRARGGYTF. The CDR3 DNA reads TGTGCCAGCAGCCTTCGGGCTAGGGGTGGCTACACCTTC.

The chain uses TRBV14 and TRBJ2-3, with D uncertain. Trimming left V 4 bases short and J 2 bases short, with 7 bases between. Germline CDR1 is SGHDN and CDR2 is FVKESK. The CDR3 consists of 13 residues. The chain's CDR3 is CASSPTYTDTQYF. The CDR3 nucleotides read TGTGCCAGCAGCCCAACCTACACAGATACGCAGTATTTT.

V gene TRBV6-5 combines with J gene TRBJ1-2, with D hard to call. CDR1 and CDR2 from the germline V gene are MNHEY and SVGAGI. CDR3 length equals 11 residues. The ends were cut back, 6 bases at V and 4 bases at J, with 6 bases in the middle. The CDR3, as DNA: TGTGCCAGCAGGGCAGGCTATGGCTACACCTTC. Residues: CASRAGYGYTF.